This T cell receptor beta chain derives from a study of T-cell reconstitution after alpha-beta-depleted transplantation in children. On this clonotype itself: A read error may account for a junction end that differs from germline.

Per the germline V gene, CDR1 is SGHDN and CDR2 is FVKESK. The CDR3 has 14 amino acids. Unique molecular identifiers featured in how the TCRbeta library was prepared. TCRdb reprocessed the PCR reads via MiXCR and lists one record per CDR3 protein. The sample has about 870,000 distinct CDR3 sequences, around 15% seen once. This material consisted of PBMCs, mostly from graft donor cells, taken 360 days after TCRalphabeta/CD19-depleted stem cell transplant. The V gene is TRBV14, the J gene TRBJ2-2; D possibly corresponds to TRBD2 (5 bases). The sequence was obtained from a male patient younger than 18 who had a stem cell transplant for acute lymphoblastic leukemia, so the T cells may come from the graft donor. The CDR3, as DNA: TGTGCCAGCAGCCTCGCCTCGAACACCGGGGAGCTGATTTTT. It yields the protein CASSLASNTGELIF.